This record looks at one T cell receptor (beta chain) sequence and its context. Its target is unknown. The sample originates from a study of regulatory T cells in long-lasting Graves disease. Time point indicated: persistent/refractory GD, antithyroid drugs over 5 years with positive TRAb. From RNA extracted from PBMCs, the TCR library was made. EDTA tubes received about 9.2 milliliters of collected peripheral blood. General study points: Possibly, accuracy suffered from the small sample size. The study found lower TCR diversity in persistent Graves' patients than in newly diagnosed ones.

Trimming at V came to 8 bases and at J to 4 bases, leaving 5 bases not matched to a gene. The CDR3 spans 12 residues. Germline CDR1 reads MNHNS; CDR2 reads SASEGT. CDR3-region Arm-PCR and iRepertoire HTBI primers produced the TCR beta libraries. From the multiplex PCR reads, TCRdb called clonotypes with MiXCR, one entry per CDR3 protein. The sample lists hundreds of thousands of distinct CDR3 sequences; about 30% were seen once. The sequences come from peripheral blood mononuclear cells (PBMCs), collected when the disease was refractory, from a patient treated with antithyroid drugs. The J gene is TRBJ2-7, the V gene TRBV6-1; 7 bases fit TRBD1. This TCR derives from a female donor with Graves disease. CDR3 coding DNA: TGTGCCAGCGCCCGGGACAGATACGAGCAGTACTTC. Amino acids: CASARDRYEQYF.